The 24 T cell receptor beta chains presented below share a single source sample, sequenced in a study of read filtering for tumor transcriptome and immune sequencing. The library was built from 400 to 500 ng RNA with molecular barcoded adaptors for alpha/delta and beta/gamma chains. A single record per CDR3 protein comes from TCRdb applying MiXCR to the reads. The sample lists more than 30,000 distinct CDR3 sequences, 12% to 15% occurring once. The sequenced sample consisted of a population of CD138-negative cells sorted from bone marrow. The receptors shown here come from a donor aged 40 or over with multiple myeloma.

This clonotype occurred many times. J is TRBJ2-2 and V is TRBV11-2, with a tentative D call TRBD2 (6 bases). CDR1 SGHAT and CDR2 FQNNGV come from the germline V gene. V gave up 5 bases and J gave up 3 bases, with 10 bases separating them. The CDR3 totals 14 residues. In nucleotides, the CDR3 is TGTGCCAGCAGCGTGACTAGAGACACCGGGGAGCTGTTTTTT. It yields the protein CASSVTRDTGELFF. Based on the CDR3 plus reference TRBV11-2 and TRBJ2-2, the full variable domain is EAGVAQSPRYKIIEKRQSVAFWCNPISGHATLYWYQQILGQGPKLLIQFQNNGVVDDSQLPKDRFSAERLKGVDSTLKIQPAKLEDSAVYLCASSVTRDTGELFFGEGSRLTVL.

At least ten counts were recorded for this clonotype. Here the CDR3 reads CSAAPGDGNQPQHF. The CDR3 DNA sequence: TGCAGTGCAGCCCCTGGGGACGGCAATCAGCCCCAGCATTTT. This chain connects TRBV20-1 to TRBJ1-5, with D possibly TRBD1 on 5 matching bases. V lost 6 bases and J 2 bases, leaving 14 bases between the germline ends. The germline V gene encodes CDR1 DFQATT and CDR2 SNEGSKA (reference sequence). The CDR3 is 14 amino acids.

This clonotype was detected a few times. A far larger clone is just one base off, so this is likely a read error. The conserved final phenylalanine or tryptophan is absent from the CDR3, which likely points to a read error. CDR3 region: CASAPSSNQPQHL. DNA for the CDR3: TGTGCCAGCGCTCCTTCTAGCAATCAGCCCCAGCATCTT. V and J are TRBV12-3 or TRBV12-4 and TRBJ1-5; D remains unclear. Trimming took 8 bases from V and 0 from J, leaving 8 bases between them. The CDR3 length is 13 residues.

This clonotype was detected ten times or more. V and J are TRBV7-9 and TRBJ1-1; D not resolved. The V gene lost 1 base and the J gene lost 6 bases, with 9 bases spanning the gap. CDR3 length equals 13 residues. Germline CDR1 reads SEHNR; CDR2 reads FQNEAQ (reference sequence). The CDR3 region has the DNA TGTGCCAGCAGCTTAGATACCGTGGCTGAAGCTTTCTTT. Amino acid sequence: CASSLDTVAEAFF.

This clonotype was counted only a few times. One base away lies a much larger clone, so this may be a sequencing read error. J is TRBJ2-3 and V is TRBV7-9, with D unresolved. The CDR3 has 15 amino acids. Germline V CDR1 and CDR2: SEHNR, FQNEAQ (reference sequence). CDR3 region: CASGFGDSRLDTQYF. The CDR3 coding sequence is TGTGCCAGCGGCTTTGGGGATTCGAGGTTGGATACGCAGTATTTT.

For this clonotype: This clone may be a read error of a much larger clone one base away. Likely a read error: the CDR3 ends without its conserved phenylalanine or tryptophan. The V call is TRBV18, the J call TRBJ1-1, with D hard to call. Between the trimmed V and J ends, which lost 3 bases and 7 bases, there was a span of 21 bases. Germline V gives CDR1 KGHSH, CDR2 LQKENI. The CDR3 extends over 16 amino acids. CDR3: CASSPAAPGEVGEAFS. The CDR3 DNA reads TGTGCCAGCTCACCCGCAGCCCCCGGGGAGGTTGGTGAAGCTTTCTCT.

The chain combines TRBV20-1 with TRBJ1-2; D remains ambiguous. V lost 3 bases and J lost 2, with 10 bases in between. The CDR3 consists of 13 residues. Looked up from germline, CDR1 is DFQATT and CDR2 is SNEGSKA (reference sequence). The CDR3 spells CSARGPVNYGYTF. The CDR3 DNA reads TGCAGTGCTAGGGGCCCCGTCAACTATGGCTACACCTTC.

By sample fraction, this clonotype is medium-sized (0.01 to 0.1%). The rearrangement joins TRBV13 to TRBJ1-1; D is perhaps TRBD1 (6 bases). The CDR3 extends over 14 amino acids. With 3 bases removed from V and 4 bases from J, the gap between germline ends came to 12 bases. The germline CDR1 and CDR2 sequences are PRHDT and FYEKMQ (reference sequence). The DNA for the CDR3 is TGTGCCAGCAGCTTCAGGGGTGGAAGCACTGAAGCTTTCTTT. Residues: CASSFRGGSTEAFF.

Remarks on this clonotype: A much more abundant neighbour one base away suggests this may be a read error. V is TRBV3-1 and J is TRBJ2-1; no reliable D call. V was pared by 1 base and J by 10 bases, with 5 bases between. The germline CDR1 and CDR2 sequences are LGHDT and YNNKEL (reference sequence). The CDR3 runs 11 residues. CDR3 residues: CASSQGWEQFF. CDR3 in DNA: TGTGCCAGCAGCCAAGGATGGGAGCAGTTCTTC.

This clonotype was seen ten or more times. The rearrangement joins TRBV28 to TRBJ1-1, with D possibly being TRBD1 (6 bases). This CDR3 has 15 amino acids. CDR1 is MDHEN and CDR2 is SYDVKM in the germline V gene. Trimming removed 3 bases from V and 5 bases from J, with 16 bases in between. Here the CDR3 reads CASSFPGGIGTEAFF. CDR3 sequence (DNA): TGTGCCAGCAGTTTCCCCGGGGGCATCGGGACTGAAGCTTTCTTT.

A word on this clonotype: This likely reflects a read error, since a far larger clone is one base away. The chain is built from TRBV6-6 and TRBJ1-1; D is uncertain. The CDR3 runs 14 residues. CDR1 is MNHNY and CDR2 is SVGAGI in the germline V gene (reference sequence). The CDR3 sequence: CAGSYSAGNTEAFF. In DNA, the CDR3 is TGTGCCGGCAGTTACTCGGCGGGGAACACTGAAGCTTTCTTT.

This clonotype has ten or more counts. V is TRBV6-6 and J is TRBJ2-3, with 9 bases lining up with TRBD1. This CDR3 spans 15 amino acids. Germline CDR1 MNHNY, CDR2 SVGAGI (reference sequence). V dropped 5 bases and J dropped 3; count of bases not matched to a gene: 6. CDR3 protein: CASSQGQGWTDTQYF. In nucleotides, the CDR3 is TGTGCCAGCAGTCAGGGACAGGGTTGGACAGATACGCAGTATTTT.

This clonotype was seen many times. The CDR3 DNA is TGCAGCGTCGACCCTAGCACAGATACGCAGTATTTT. Translating gives CSVDPSTDTQYF. The chain couples TRBV29-1 to TRBJ2-3; D not certain. There are 12 residues in the CDR3. The germline V gene has CDR1 SQVTM and CDR2 ANQGSEA. V shed 6 bases and J shed 0 bases, with 7 bases lying between them.

Points on this clonotype: With a far larger clone one base away, a read error is the likely cause. The rearrangement joins TRBV5-4 to TRBJ2-1; 7 bases map to TRBD2. Per germline, CDR1 SGHNT and CDR2 YYREEE (reference sequence). CDR3 size: 17 residues. The CDR3 DNA is TGTGCCTGCAGCCCCCAAATCCGGGACTACCTGAAGAATGAGCAGTTCTTC. Its protein is CACSPQIRDYLKNEQFF.

Concerning this clonotype: A single base separates this from a much larger clone, so it may be a read error. The rearrangement links TRBV5-6 to TRBJ2-5; TRBD2 agrees at 11 bases. From germline, CDR1 is SGHDT and CDR2 YYEEEE. Trimming took 0 bases from V and 7 from J; bases not matched to a gene: 8. The CDR3 totals 16 residues. The CDR3: CASSLGLAGSDVTQYF. In DNA, the CDR3 is TGTGCCAGCAGCTTGGGACTAGCGGGGTCCGACGTGACCCAGTACTTC.

In this sample, this clonotype turned up many times. This chain connects TRBV7-2 to TRBJ2-3, with D hard to call. The CDR3 consists of 11 residues. The ends were cut back, 7 bases at V and 3 bases at J, with 5 bases in the middle. From germline, CDR1 is SGHTA and CDR2 FQGNSA. For the CDR3, the DNA is TGTGCCAGCACCCAAACAGATACGCAGTATTTT. It codes for CASTQTDTQYF.

In this sample, this clonotype turned up many times. The chain joins TRBV20-1 to TRBJ2-3, with TRBD1 matching over 7 bases. Germline V gives CDR1 DFQATT, CDR2 SNEGSKA (reference sequence). V trimming: 6 bases; J trimming: 1 base; junction bases outside the gene matches: 10. The CDR3 is made up of 15 amino acids. The CDR3 nucleotides read TGCAGTGCCTTAGGGGGCGCCGGGGGCACAGATACGCAGTATTTT. The encoded protein is CSALGGAGGTDTQYF.

This clonotype showed up many times. V gene TRBV19 combines with J gene TRBJ1-5; D unclear. V gave up 6 bases and J gave up 7 bases, with 10 bases separating them. CDR3 size: 12 residues. CDR1 is LNHDA and CDR2 is SQIVND in the germline V gene (reference sequence). CDR3 coding DNA: TGTGCCAGTAGCCGGATCGCCCAGCCCCAGCATTTT. It is translated as CASSRIAQPQHF. Supplemented by reference TRBV19 and TRBJ1-5, the full variable domain reads DGGITQSPKYLFRKEGQNVTLSCEQNLNHDAMYWYRQDPGQGLRLIYYSQIVNDFQKGDIAEGYSVSREKKESFPLTVTSAQKNPTAFYLCASSRIAQPQHFGDGTRLSIL.

A note on this clonotype: The junction departs from the called germline gene at one end, perhaps through a read error. The DNA for the CDR3 is TGTGCCAGCACCCCATCTACAGGGTTGCGCTACGTCGAGCGGTTCTTC. It is translated as CASTPSTGLRYVERFF. V is TRBV7-9 and J is TRBJ2-1; maybe TRBD1 (6 bases). The CDR3 sequence is 16 residues long. The germline V gene has CDR1 SEHNR and CDR2 FQNEAQ (reference sequence).

As for this clonotype: Given the absence of the conserved phenylalanine or tryptophan at the CDR3 end, a read error is likely. This chain links TRBV2 with TRBJ1-2; the D is unclear. Looked up from germline, CDR1 is SNHLY and CDR2 is FYNNEI. The CDR3 is made up of 12 amino acids. V shed 6 bases and J shed 3 bases, with 8 bases lying between them. The CDR3 region has the DNA TGTGCCAGCAGCCCATCCCACTATGGCTACACCCTC. Its translation: CASSPSHYGYTL.

This clonotype was recorded many times. The chain combines TRBV13 with TRBJ2-2, with 7 bases lining up with TRBD2. The CDR3 is made up of 16 amino acids. V trimming: 4 bases; J trimming: 0 bases; junction bases outside the gene matches: 5. Germline CDR1 is PRHDT and CDR2 is FYEKMQ (reference sequence). CDR3 sequence reads: CASSSNSGSNTGELFF. The CDR3 DNA is TGTGCCAGCAGCTCCAATAGCGGGTCGAACACCGGGGAGCTGTTTTTT.

Many counts were recorded for this clonotype. The V and J genes are TRBV20-1 and TRBJ2-1, with TRBD2 matching 10 bases. CDR3 length: 16 amino acids. CDR1 DFQATT and CDR2 SNEGSKA come from the germline V gene (reference sequence). The V segment lost 1 base and the J segment 4 bases; nucleotides outside the gene matches: 7. CDR3 DNA sequence: TGCAGTGCTAGAGTATTCAGCGGGGGGGGATACAATGAGCAGTTCTTC. This codes for CSARVFSGGGYNEQFF.

This clonotype has a count of ten or more. The rearrangement joins TRBV5-4 to TRBJ2-1; no clear D gene. Trimming cost V 5 bases and J 6 bases, with 12 bases left between them. This CDR3 is 13 amino acids long. Per the germline V gene, CDR1 is SGHNT and CDR2 is YYREEE (reference sequence). The CDR3 sequence is CASRGSTPNEQFF. CDR3 sequence (DNA): TGTGCCAGCAGAGGGTCAACACCCAATGAGCAGTTCTTC.

The table lists this clonotype with many counts. The rearrangement links TRBV20-1 to TRBJ2-7; the D gene is possibly TRBD1 (5 bases). Germline lookup yields CDR1 DFQATT and CDR2 SNEGSKA (reference sequence). Trimming removed 4 bases from V and 1 base from J, with 11 bases in between. CDR3 length: 13 residues. CDR3 DNA sequence: TGCAGTGCTATTGGACAACCATCCTACGAGCAGTACTTC. It specifies CSAIGQPSYEQYF.